This TCR beta chain is from a study of T cell responses to AZD1222 COVID-19 vaccine. Findings of the study overall: Seropositivity was recorded at baseline in only 6 or 7 AZD1222 recipients. Spike-wide coverage was observed for vaccine-associated CD4 TCRs, with dominant responses at 160-218 and 743-854. Variant regions that are unmutated are reportedly the target of nearly half of spike-specific TCRs. Repertoire collection took place solely once the T cell response had peaked.

About this clone: Its matching antigen is unknown.

Germline values: CDR1 MDHEN, CDR2 SYDVKM. The CDR3 contains 15 residues. The trim removed 3 bases at V and 1 base at J, leaving 5 bases unmatched. TCRdb keeps only in-frame clones here, not all; method: immunoSEQ multiplex PCR. The sample consists of around 130,000 clones, roughly 85% of them appearing once. Sample: peripheral blood, taken on day 0 of MenACWY control vaccination. The sequence derives from an adult in good health. V usage is TRBV28 and J usage is TRBJ2-7, with TRBD2 matching 8 bases. The CDR3 loop is CASSLSGSESYEQYF. Written as DNA, the CDR3 is TGTGCCAGCAGTTTGAGCGGGAGTGAGTCCTACGAGCAGTACTTC. Combining the CDR3 with reference TRBV28 and TRBJ2-7 gives the whole variable domain DVKVTQSSRYLVKRTGEKVFLECVQDMDHENMFWYRQDPGLGLRLIYFSYDVKMKEKGDIPEGYSVSREKKERFSLILESASTNQTSMYLCASSLSGSESYEQYFGPGTRLTVT.